These 29 T cell receptor beta chains came from one sample sequenced in a study of cytomegalovirus exposure and HLA in healthy donors. Primers: 60 Vbeta forward and 13 Jbeta reverse. Using immunoSEQ multiplex PCR, the repertoire was profiled, and TCRdb retains in-frame clones only, with some absent. The top ten hold under 1.5% of the sample, which has under 130,000 clones, roughly 79% seen once. The sample was PBMCs. Receptor source: a middle-aged man in good health and CMV-seronegative.

The chain combines TRBV25-1 with TRBJ2-6; 8 bases agree with TRBD2. Germline-derived CDR1 and CDR2 are MGHDK and SYGVNS. Trimming at V came to 6 bases and at J to 2 bases, leaving 3 bases not matched to a gene. CDR3 size: 15 residues. CDR3 bases: TGTGCCAGCAGAAGAGCGGGAGCTGGGGCCAACGTCCTGACTTTC. This sequence encodes CASRRAGAGANVLTF.

The chain carries TRBV27 and TRBJ2-3, with 9 bases aligning to TRBD1. With 2 bases clipped from V and 2 bases from J, the junction kept 2 bases outside the gene matches. CDR3 length: 15 amino acids. Germline-derived CDR1 and CDR2 are MNHEY and SMNVEV (reference sequence). CDR3 nucleotides: TGTGCCAGCAGTTTACGACAGGGGGTCACAGATACGCAGTATTTT. Translated: CASSLRQGVTDTQYF.

This sequence joins TRBV7-8 and TRBJ1-6, with 7 bases aligning to TRBD1. The V gene end was trimmed by 10 bases and the J gene end by 10 bases; junction bases not matched to a gene: 10. The CDR3 consists of 13 residues. Germline V gives CDR1 SGHVS, CDR2 FQNEAQ. The CDR3 DNA is TGTGCCACGAATGACAGGGAAGCGTCACCCCTCCACTTT. This gives the protein CATNDREASPLHF.

The sample holds one count of this clone. The J gene is TRBJ2-3, the V gene TRBV9, with 14 bases fitting TRBD2. CDR1 SGDLS and CDR2 YYNGEE come from the germline V gene. J was trimmed by 3 bases and V by 0 bases; bases with no gene match: 6. CDR3 length: 18 residues. In DNA form, the CDR3 reads TGTGCCAGCAGCGTAGCCGGGACTAGCGGGGGCCCTACAGATACGCAGTATTTT. Its translation: CASSVAGTSGGPTDTQYF.

This chain links TRBV7-6 with TRBJ1-3; D ambiguous. This CDR3 comprises 16 residues. Trimming shortened V by 1 base and J by 1 base, and 11 bases separated the two germline ends. The V gene's germline CDR1 is SGHVS and CDR2 FNYEAQ. CDR3 protein: CASSLEHHISGNTIYF. The DNA for the CDR3 is TGTGCCAGCAGCTTAGAACACCATATTTCTGGAAACACCATATATTTT. Variable domain in full (rest from reference TRBV7-6 and TRBJ1-3): GAGVSQSPRYKVTKRGQDVALRCDPISGHVSLYWYRQALGQGPEFLTYFNYEAQQDKSGLPNDRFSAERPEGSISTLTIQRTEQRDSAMYRCASSLEHHISGNTIYFGEGSWLTVV.

The J gene is TRBJ2-2, the V gene TRBV5-8; the match to TRBD2 covers 9 bases. From germline, CDR1 is SGHTS and CDR2 YDEGEE. V lost 3 bases, J lost 2 bases, and 8 bases stayed unmatched. The CDR3 spans 17 residues. This CDR3 reads CASSSFGTSLNTGELFF. Here the CDR3 DNA reads TGTGCCAGCAGCTCATTTGGGACTAGCCTTAACACCGGGGAGCTGTTTTTT.

This chain links TRBV7-3 with TRBJ2-7; 7 nucleotides match TRBD2. Germline values: CDR1 SGHTA, CDR2 FQGTGA. V lost 2 bases to trimming and J lost 4 bases; unmatched junction nucleotides: 5. This CDR3 comprises 14 residues. The CDR3 sequence: CASSLSGGSYEQYF. CDR3 nucleotides: TGTGCCAGCAGCTTATCCGGGGGGTCGTACGAGCAGTACTTC. Using reference TRBV7-3 and TRBJ2-7 for the parts outside the CDR3, the full variable domain is GAGVSQTPSNKVTEKGKYVELRCDPISGHTALYWYRQSLGQGPEFLIYFQGTGAADDSGLPNDRFFAVRPEGSVSTLKIQRTERGDSAVYLCASSLSGGSYEQYFGPGTRLTVT.

This chain joins TRBV7-7 and TRBJ2-5; D gene unclear. The CDR3 spans 14 residues. V was trimmed by 5 bases and J by 4 bases, leaving 14 bases between them. Germline assignment: CDR1 SSHAT and CDR2 FNYEAQ (reference sequence). In DNA, the CDR3 is TGTGCCAGCAGCCTTAGTAAGCTCGGAGAGACCCAGTACTTC. Translated: CASSLSKLGETQYF.

The V call is TRBV9, the J call TRBJ2-7, with 11 bases identical to TRBD1. The V gene's germline CDR1 is SGDLS and CDR2 YYNGEE. The junction had 8 bases not matched to a gene; V was cut back by 3 bases and J by 3 bases. CDR3 length: 16 residues. CDR3 loop: CASSAGGGTGGYEQYF. The CDR3 DNA reads TGTGCCAGCAGCGCGGGAGGGGGGACAGGGGGCTACGAGCAGTACTTC.

This chain joins TRBV7-9 and TRBJ2-5, with a possible D match to TRBD1 (6 bases). Trimming shortened V by 7 bases and J by 7 bases, and 16 bases separated the two germline ends. CDR3 length equals 13 residues. From germline, CDR1 is SEHNR and CDR2 FQNEAQ (reference sequence). CDR3 sequence: CASNTDSLGTQYF. The CDR3 DNA follows: TGTGCCAGCAACACGGACAGTTTAGGGACCCAGTACTTC.

The chain has TRBV5-6 and TRBJ2-7; 7 nucleotides line up with TRBD1. The V segment lost 2 bases and the J segment 6 bases; nucleotides outside the gene matches: 11. This CDR3 comprises 15 residues. Germline CDR1 is SGHDT and CDR2 is YYEEEE. The CDR3 DNA reads as TGTGCCAGCAGCTTCTATTCACAGGGGTCTCTCGAGCAGTACTTC. This sequence encodes CASSFYSQGSLEQYF. The whole variable domain, remainder taken from reference TRBV5-6 and TRBJ2-7, is DAGVTQSPTHLIKTRGQQVTLRCSPKSGHDTVSWYQQALGQGPQFIFQYYEEEERQRGNFPDRFSGHQFPNYSSELNVNALLLGDSALYLCASSFYSQGSLEQYFGPGTRLTVT.

V and J are TRBV28 and TRBJ2-5; a possible D gene is TRBD1 (5 bases). The CDR3 runs 19 residues. Germline CDR1 MDHEN, CDR2 SYDVKM. With 1 base removed from V and 3 bases from J, the gap between germline ends came to 24 bases. CDR3 sequence: CASSLSTGQGSYLKETQYF. CDR3 nucleotide sequence: TGTGCCAGCAGTTTATCTACTGGGCAGGGCTCATACCTAAAAGAGACCCAGTACTTC.

The chain joins TRBV4-1 to TRBJ2-7, with 7 bases identical to TRBD1. The CDR3 has 16 residues. In germline, CDR1 is MGHRA, CDR2 YSYEKL. J was trimmed by 3 bases and V by 1 base; bases with no gene match: 9. The CDR3 region is CASSQVPTGDIYEQYF. CDR3 DNA: TGCGCCAGCAGCCAAGTACCAACAGGGGATATCTACGAGCAGTACTTC.

J is TRBJ2-7 and V is TRBV28, with 9 bases lining up with TRBD1. V shed 2 bases, J shed 0 bases, and the junction held 11 bases outside the gene matches. The CDR3 runs 18 residues. CDR1 MDHEN and CDR2 SYDVKM come from the germline V gene. This CDR3 reads CASSLGTGGLGRSYEQYF. Written as DNA, the CDR3 is TGTGCCAGCAGTTTAGGAACAGGGGGCTTAGGACGCTCCTACGAGCAGTACTTC.

The chain has TRBV27 and TRBJ1-6, with a possible D match to TRBD1 (6 bases). CDR1 MNHEY and CDR2 SMNVEV come from the germline V gene (reference sequence). CDR3 size: 15 residues. The V gene lost 4 bases and the J gene lost 5 bases, with 12 bases spanning the gap. The CDR3 region is CASSSGQHDNSPLHF. In DNA form, the CDR3 reads TGTGCCAGCAGTTCAGGACAGCATGATAATTCACCCCTCCACTTT.

The chain is built from TRBV27 and TRBJ2-3; TRBD2 matches 15 bases. CDR3 length equals 17 residues. CDR1 is MNHEY, CDR2 SMNVEV, per germline (reference sequence). The V gene end was trimmed by 5 bases and the J gene end by 4 bases; junction bases not matched to a gene: 7. This CDR3 is CASSTRTSGGAPDTQYF. CDR3 nucleotides: TGTGCCAGCAGTACCCGGACTAGCGGGGGGGCCCCAGATACGCAGTATTTT.

This sequence joins TRBV13 and TRBJ2-7; 9 positions match TRBD2. The CDR3 has 15 residues. V lost 2 bases to trimming and J lost 3 bases; unmatched junction nucleotides: 5. Germline V CDR1 and CDR2: PRHDT, FYEKMQ (reference sequence). CDR3 coding DNA: TGTGCCAGCAGCTTAACCCCTAGCGGGGACTACGAGCAGTACTTC. Translated: CASSLTPSGDYEQYF.

This clone was observed a handful of times. V and J are TRBV27 and TRBJ1-5; tentative D call: TRBD1 (6 bases). The CDR3 is 14 residues long. V was trimmed by 5 bases and J by 9 bases, leaving 17 bases between them. From germline, CDR1 is MNHEY and CDR2 SMNVEV (reference sequence). The CDR3 DNA sequence: TGTGCCAGCAGTGCCAGGACAGACCCAGGGCCCCAGCATTTT. It codes for CASSARTDPGPQHF.

The chain has TRBV10-1 and TRBJ2-1; 9 bases align to TRBD2. With V trimmed by 7 bases and J by 4 bases, 8 bases remained unmatched. Germline values: CDR1 WNHNN, CDR2 SYGVQD (reference sequence). The CDR3 length is 15 residues. The CDR3 protein is CASIRSGRLYNEQFF. DNA for the CDR3: TGCGCCAGCATTAGAAGCGGGAGGTTATACAATGAGCAGTTCTTC.

Here the CDR3 DNA reads TGTGCCAGCTCAGCCGGGACAACCAGAAACTATGGCTACACCTTC. Translated, it gives CASSAGTTRNYGYTF. The rearrangement links TRBV18 to TRBJ1-2; possibly TRBD1 for D (6 bases). Germline-derived CDR1 and CDR2 are KGHSH and LQKENI. V was trimmed by 5 bases and J by 2 bases, leaving 15 bases between them. The CDR3 contains 15 residues. Supplemented by reference TRBV18 and TRBJ1-2, the full variable domain reads NAGVMQNPRHLVRRRGQEARLRCSPMKGHSHVYWYRQLPEEGLKFMVYLQKENIIDESGMPKERFSAEFPKEGPSILRIQQVVRGDSAAYFCASSAGTTRNYGYTFGSGTRLTVV.

The table lists this clone with a few counts. The chain combines TRBV7-6 with TRBJ1-4; D unresolved. The V gene's germline CDR1 is SGHVS and CDR2 FNYEAQ. V shed 2 bases and J shed 0 bases, with 7 bases lying between them. This CDR3 has 15 residues. The CDR3 spells CASSLSSTTNEKLFF. The CDR3 nucleotides read TGTGCCAGCAGCTTAAGCTCTACAACTAATGAAAAACTGTTTTTT.

The V and J genes are TRBV7-6 and TRBJ1-1; possible D gene TRBD1, 6 bases. This CDR3 region has 17 residues. The germline V gene has CDR1 SGHVS and CDR2 FNYEAQ. V lost 7 bases and J lost 0, with 21 bases in between. CDR3 sequence (DNA): TGTGCCAGCACCAATCCATACCGCAGGGGCATGAACACTGAAGCTTTCTTT. Its translation: CASTNPYRRGMNTEAFF.

The genes are TRBV9 and TRBJ1-6; no definite D call. From germline, CDR1 is SGDLS and CDR2 YYNGEE. The CDR3 is made up of 17 amino acids. V lost 0 bases, J lost 3 bases, and 13 bases lay in between. In nucleotides, the CDR3 is TGTGCCAGCAGCGTAGCTGTGGCGGCAGACTATAATTCACCCCTCCACTTT. It is translated as CASSVAVAADYNSPLHF.

The chain employs TRBV10-1 and TRBJ1-4; D not resolved. Trimming took 3 bases from V and 0 from J, leaving 8 bases between them. CDR1 is WNHNN, CDR2 SYGVQD, per germline (reference sequence). The CDR3 loop spans 15 amino acids. As DNA, the CDR3 is TGCGCCAGCAGTGATCCCGCGGCAACTAATGAAAAACTGTTTTTT. Its protein product is CASSDPAATNEKLFF.

The J gene is TRBJ2-3, the V gene TRBV19; 9 bases are shared with TRBD2. The CDR3 is made up of 17 amino acids. With 3 bases clipped from V and 4 bases from J, the junction kept 11 bases outside the gene matches. Germline lookup yields CDR1 LNHDA and CDR2 SQIVND (reference sequence). CDR3 DNA: TGTGCCAGTAGTATTAGGGGAGTAGCGGGAGCCGCAGATACGCAGTATTTT. It is translated as CASSIRGVAGAADTQYF.

The chain employs TRBV2 and TRBJ2-2; TRBD1 matches at 8 bases. CDR1 is SNHLY and CDR2 is FYNNEI in the germline V gene. J gave up 4 bases and V 11 bases, and 6 bases lay outside the gene matches. There are 13 residues in the CDR3. For the CDR3, the DNA is TGTGCCGTCAGGGACAGGAGCACCGGGGAGCTGTTTTTT. It yields the protein CAVRDRSTGELFF.

The chain carries TRBV5-5 and TRBJ2-7; no clear D. The germline V and J ends were trimmed by 0 bases and 1 base, with 8 bases remaining between them. The CDR3 has 14 residues. Germline lookup yields CDR1 SGHKS and CDR2 YYEKEE (reference sequence). As DNA, the CDR3 is TGTGCCAGCAGCTTGGCCGGTCTATCCTACGAGCAGTACTTC. Its translation: CASSLAGLSYEQYF.

V is TRBV5-1 and J is TRBJ2-1, with a tentative D call TRBD2 (5 bases). Germline loops: CDR1 SGHRS, CDR2 YFSETQ. Trimming stripped 4 bases from V and 6 bases from J, with 14 bases between. This CDR3 has 14 residues. CDR3 in amino acids: CASSRVGEGNEQFF. CDR3 bases: TGCGCCAGCAGCCGGGTGGGAGAAGGCAATGAGCAGTTCTTC.

The chain recombines TRBV5-1 with TRBJ2-7; weak D call: TRBD2 (6 bases). Germline CDR1 and CDR2: SGHRS and YFSETQ. The V and J ends lost 4 bases and 5 bases respectively, with 19 bases between them. This CDR3 is 15 amino acids long. The CDR3 region is CASSPEGQPGDEQYF. Here the CDR3 DNA reads TGCGCCAGCAGCCCGGAGGGCCAGCCCGGTGACGAGCAGTACTTC.